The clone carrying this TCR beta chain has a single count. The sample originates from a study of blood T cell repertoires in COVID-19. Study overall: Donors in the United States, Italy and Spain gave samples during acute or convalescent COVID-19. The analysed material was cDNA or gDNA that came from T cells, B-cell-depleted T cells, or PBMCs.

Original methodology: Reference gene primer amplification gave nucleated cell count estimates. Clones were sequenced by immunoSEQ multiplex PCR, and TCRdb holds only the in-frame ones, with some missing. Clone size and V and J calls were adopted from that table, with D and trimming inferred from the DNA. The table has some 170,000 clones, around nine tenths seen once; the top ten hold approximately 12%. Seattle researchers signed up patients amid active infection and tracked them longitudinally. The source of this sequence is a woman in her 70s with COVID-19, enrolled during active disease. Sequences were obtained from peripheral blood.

The CDR3 DNA sequence: TGTGCCAGCAGGCCTAGCGGGAGTGGTGAGCAGTACTTC. Protein product: CASRPSGSGEQYF. The chain links TRBV6-2 or TRBV6-3 to TRBJ2-7, with 10 bases fitting TRBD2. The CDR3 runs to 13 residues. CDR1 MNHEY and CDR2 SVGEGT come from the germline V gene. V dropped 6 bases and J dropped 7; count of bases not matched to a gene: 6.